This passage covers 27 T cell receptor beta chains from one sample sequenced in a study of graft-versus-host responses after intestinal transplantation. Data came from immunoSEQ multiplex PCR; TCRdb stores just in-frame clones and leaves some out. The data show roughly 25,000 clones, around 94% seen once. Sample: PBMCs, taken around 29 days after intestinal transplant. The receptors here all came from a human patient who received an intestinal transplant, so some T cells may come from the graft donor.

This clone appeared a few times. This chain connects TRBV5-8 to TRBJ1-5; D not certain. The CDR3 loop spans 14 amino acids. Trimming took off 2 bases at V and 7 bases at J, with 13 bases between the two ends. Per germline, CDR1 SGHTS and CDR2 YDEGEE. The CDR3 nucleotides are TGTGCCAGCAGCTTCGGACGCGCGTGGCAGCCCCAGCATTTT. This codes for CASSFGRAWQPQHF.

This sequence joins TRBV13 and TRBJ2-3, with D maybe TRBD1 (6 bases). The ends were cut back, 5 bases at V and 1 base at J, with 13 bases in the middle. Germline CDR1 reads PRHDT; CDR2 reads FYEKMQ (reference sequence). CDR3 length: 15 amino acids. CDR3 DNA: TGTGCCAGCAGCCAGACCAGGGGACGCACAGATACGCAGTATTTT. It translates to CASSQTRGRTDTQYF.

The chain has TRBV5-1 and TRBJ2-1; weak D call: TRBD1 (6 bases). Trimming pared 2 bases from V and 10 bases from J, leaving 13 bases between. This CDR3 contains 13 residues. From germline, CDR1 is SGHRS and CDR2 YFSETQ. The CDR3, as DNA: TGCGCCAGCAGCTTAGGGACAACCGAAGAGCAGTTCTTC. Protein: CASSLGTTEEQFF.

V is TRBV18 and J is TRBJ2-5; a possible D gene is TRBD1 (6 bases). Trimming cost V 5 bases and J 2 bases, with 12 bases left between them. The germline V gene encodes CDR1 KGHSH and CDR2 LQKENI. This CDR3 region has 14 residues. CDR3 sequence reads: CASSLATGQETQYF. CDR3 nucleotide sequence: TGTGCCAGCTCATTGGCGACAGGACAAGAGACCCAGTACTTC.

The genes are TRBV11-3 and TRBJ2-2; D ambiguous. Per the germline V gene, CDR1 is SGHNT and CDR2 is YENEEA. The V end lost 4 bases, the J end lost 5 bases, and 11 bases lay between the germline ends. The CDR3 length is 14 residues. CDR3 bases: TGTGCCAGCAGCTCTTATAGTCTTACCGGGGAGCTGTTTTTT. This gives the protein CASSSYSLTGELFF.

The rearrangement joins TRBV4-1 to TRBJ2-5; D is unclear. Trimming shortened V by 1 base and J by 5 bases, and 14 bases separated the two germline ends. Germline CDR1 reads MGHRA; CDR2 reads YSYEKL. This CDR3 contains 15 residues. In DNA form, the CDR3 reads TGCGCCAGCAGCCAAGTTGGCGTCAGTGGGGAGACCCAGTACTTC. Translated: CASSQVGVSGETQYF.

The sample holds one count of this clone. The chain joins TRBV5-1 to TRBJ1-3; 8 positions agree with TRBD1. V trimming: 4 bases; J trimming: 0 bases; junction bases outside the gene matches: 3. CDR3 length equals 15 residues. Germline-derived CDR1 and CDR2 are SGHRS and YFSETQ. The chain's CDR3 is CASSVTGASGNTIYF. In DNA, the CDR3 is TGCGCCAGCAGCGTGACAGGGGCCTCTGGAAACACCATATATTTT.

This rearrangement joins TRBV5-4 to TRBJ1-1, with D tentatively TRBD1 (5 bases). Deletions cut 0 bases from V and 10 bases from J, with 10 bases between. The CDR3 spans 12 residues. Germline V gene data show CDR1 as SGHNT and CDR2 as YYREEE (reference sequence). DNA of the CDR3: TGTGCCAGCAGCTTGGTGGGGCGTGGAGCTTTCTTT. It is translated as CASSLVGRGAFF.

CDR3 sequence: CASRQGTGGSPLHF. CDR3 in DNA: TGTGCCAGCAGACAGGGAACAGGAGGTTCACCCCTCCACTTT. This chain links TRBV27 with TRBJ1-6, with a tentative D call TRBD1 (6 bases). From germline, CDR1 is MNHEY and CDR2 SMNVEV (reference sequence). V was trimmed by 6 bases and J by 9 bases, leaving 15 bases between them. This CDR3 has 14 amino acids.

The V and J genes are TRBV7-2 and TRBJ2-7; 8 positions agree with TRBD1. V lost 4 bases and J lost 3; bases outside the gene matches: 5. Germline loops: CDR1 SGHTA, CDR2 FQGNSA. There are 14 residues in the CDR3. The CDR3 DNA reads TGTGCCAGCAGCTCCGGGACAGGCGGCTACGAGCAGTACTTC. Protein: CASSSGTGGYEQYF.

The chain employs TRBV28 and TRBJ1-2; D perhaps matches TRBD1 (6 bases). V lost 7 bases to trimming and J lost 2 bases, with 14 bases between them. The CDR3 sequence is 14 residues long. Germline values: CDR1 MDHEN, CDR2 SYDVKM. The DNA of the CDR3 is TGTGCCAGCAAGGACAGAAGTTTAAACTATGGCTACACCTTC. Residues: CASKDRSLNYGYTF.

The chain uses TRBV6-1 and TRBJ1-3; no definite D call. V was trimmed by 3 bases and J by 0 bases, leaving 12 bases between them. Germline V CDR1 and CDR2: MNHNS, SASEGT. CDR3 size: 16 residues. Written as DNA, the CDR3 is TGTGCCAGCAGTGAGATACTCTCCTTCTCTGGAAACACCATATATTTT. This codes for CASSEILSFSGNTIYF.

This sequence joins TRBV28 and TRBJ2-5, with D uncertain. The J call may be incorrect, as the DNA end agrees better with TRBJ2-7. CDR1 is MDHEN and CDR2 is SYDVKM in the germline V gene. This CDR3 region has 12 residues. CDR3 in amino acids: CASSLLDYEQYF. CDR3 DNA: TGTGCCAGCAGTTTACTAGACTACGAGCAGTACTTC.

This chain connects TRBV19 to TRBJ2-1; 11 bases agree with TRBD2. The CDR3 spans 17 residues. Germline V CDR1 and CDR2: LNHDA, SQIVND (reference sequence). The junction had 6 bases not matched to a gene; V was cut back by 5 bases and J by 0 bases. CDR3 protein: CASSLAGGPGSYNEQFF. CDR3 coding DNA: TGTGCCAGTAGTTTAGCGGGAGGGCCTGGCTCCTACAATGAGCAGTTCTTC.

J is TRBJ2-1 and V is TRBV27; TRBD2 agrees at 7 bases. The CDR3 loop spans 12 amino acids. J lost 7 bases, V lost 4 bases, and 1 base had no gene match. The V gene's germline CDR1 is MNHEY and CDR2 SMNVEV (reference sequence). CDR3 in DNA: TGTGCCAGCAGTTCAGCGGGGAATGAGCAGTTCTTC. Its translation is CASSSAGNEQFF.

The V gene is TRBV7-8, the J gene TRBJ2-5; the D gene could be TRBD1 or TRBD2 (5 bases each). Germline V gene sequence: CDR1 SGHVS, CDR2 FQNEAQ. Trimming left V 5 bases short and J 5 bases short, with 18 bases between. The length of the CDR3 is 15 residues. The CDR3 spells CASSPRGIPRETQYF. The CDR3 bases are TGTGCCAGCAGCCCGAGGGGCATCCCCCGGGAGACCCAGTACTTC.

This clone was found once. The rearrangement links TRBV27 to TRBJ1-2, with no clear D. Germline values: CDR1 MNHEY, CDR2 SMNVEV (reference sequence). The V and J ends lost 2 bases and 5 bases respectively, with 9 bases between them. This CDR3 spans 13 amino acids. The CDR3 region is CASSLKADYGYTF. The CDR3 region has the DNA TGTGCCAGCAGTTTAAAGGCAGATTATGGCTACACCTTC.

The chain couples TRBV30 to TRBJ1-1, with D possibly matching TRBD1 (6 bases). V was cut by 2 bases and J by 4 bases, with 11 bases left in between. CDR1 GTSNPN and CDR2 SVGIG come from the germline V gene (reference sequence). The CDR3 sequence is 13 residues long. In nucleotides, the CDR3 is TGTGCCTGGAGTAGGGGGGAATTCACTGAAGCTTTCTTT. Its protein product is CAWSRGEFTEAFF.

The chain carries TRBV6-1 and TRBJ1-1; D may be TRBD1 (5 bases). This CDR3 spans 12 amino acids. Between the trimmed V and J ends, which lost 7 bases and 1 base, there was a span of 7 bases. Per germline, CDR1 MNHNS and CDR2 SASEGT. Here the CDR3 DNA reads TGTGCCAGCAATACAGGGAACACTGAAGCTTTCTTT. Its protein product is CASNTGNTEAFF.

The chain combines TRBV18 with TRBJ2-7; D call uncertain. CDR1 and CDR2 (germline): KGHSH, LQKENI. Trimming removed 4 bases from V and 0 bases from J, with 13 bases in between. The CDR3 length is 15 residues. The CDR3 nucleotides read TGTGCCAGCTCACAGGCCGACATTAGCTCCTACGAGCAGTACTTC. Residues: CASSQADISSYEQYF.

The rearrangement links TRBV7-9 to TRBJ1-4; the D gene is possibly TRBD1 (5 bases). The germline gives CDR1 SEHNR, CDR2 FQNEAQ (reference sequence). V lost 6 bases, J lost 0 bases, and 14 bases lay in between. The CDR3 is 16 amino acids. The CDR3 nucleotides read TGTGCCAGCAGATCCGGGACTGATGCAACTAATGAAAAACTGTTTTTT. This encodes CASRSGTDATNEKLFF. Together with reference TRBV7-9 and TRBJ1-4, the CDR3 gives the full variable domain: DTGVSQNPRHKITKRGQNVTFRCDPISEHNRLYWYRQTLGQGPEFLTYFQNEAQLEKSRLLSDRFSAERPKGSFSTLEIQRTEQGDSAMYLCASRSGTDATNEKLFFGSGTQLSVL.

In its sample, this clone was seen once. The J gene is TRBJ2-2, the V gene TRBV29-1; 9 bases match TRBD2. J gave up 1 base and V 4 bases, and 4 bases lay outside the gene matches. This CDR3 comprises 15 residues. CDR1 and CDR2 (germline): SQVTM, ANQGSEA. CDR3 sequence (DNA): TGCAGCGTTGCACGACTAGCGGTGAACACCGGGGAGCTGTTTTTT. Its protein product is CSVARLAVNTGELFF.

The table lists this clone with a count of one. V usage is TRBV14 and J usage is TRBJ1-1; D is unresolved. Between the trimmed V and J ends, which lost 1 base and 4 bases, there was a span of 4 bases. CDR1 SGHDN and CDR2 FVKESK come from the germline V gene. The CDR3 is made up of 12 amino acids. CDR3 bases: TGTGCCAGCAGCCAAGGCCCCACTGAAGCTTTCTTT. Its translation is CASSQGPTEAFF.

CDR3 residues: CASSVGGQGNSPLHF. DNA of the CDR3: TGTGCCAGCAGCGTAGGGGGACAGGGAAATTCACCCCTCCACTTT. J is TRBJ1-6 and V is TRBV9; 9 nucleotides match TRBD1. The CDR3 contains 15 residues. V shed 0 bases and J 7 bases; nucleotides not matched to a gene: 2. In germline, CDR1 is SGDLS, CDR2 YYNGEE.

This clone appeared a few times. V usage is TRBV27 and J usage is TRBJ2-7; TRBD2 aligns across 7 bases. V shed 0 bases and J 2 bases; nucleotides not matched to a gene: 7. This CDR3 has 16 residues. CDR1 MNHEY and CDR2 SMNVEV come from the germline V gene (reference sequence). CDR3 loop: CASSLSGEGSTYEQYF. CDR3 sequence (DNA): TGTGCCAGCAGTTTATCGGGGGAGGGGTCAACCTACGAGCAGTACTTC.

The chain joins TRBV6-5 to TRBJ1-2; D gene unclear. This CDR3 region has 15 residues. Trimming pared 2 bases from V and 0 bases from J, leaving 10 bases between. Per germline, CDR1 MNHEY and CDR2 SVGAGI. The CDR3 sequence is CASSYGDASNYGYTF. As DNA, the CDR3 is TGTGCCAGCAGTTACGGAGACGCCTCTAACTATGGCTACACCTTC.

The chain uses TRBV2 and TRBJ2-1; 10 bases fit TRBD2. J lost 4 bases, V lost 2 bases, and 5 bases had no gene match. This CDR3 spans 16 amino acids. CDR1 and CDR2 (germline): SNHLY, FYNNEI. DNA of the CDR3: TGTGCCAGCAGTGAACCGACTAGCGGGTTATACAATGAGCAGTTCTTC. This translates into CASSEPTSGLYNEQFF.